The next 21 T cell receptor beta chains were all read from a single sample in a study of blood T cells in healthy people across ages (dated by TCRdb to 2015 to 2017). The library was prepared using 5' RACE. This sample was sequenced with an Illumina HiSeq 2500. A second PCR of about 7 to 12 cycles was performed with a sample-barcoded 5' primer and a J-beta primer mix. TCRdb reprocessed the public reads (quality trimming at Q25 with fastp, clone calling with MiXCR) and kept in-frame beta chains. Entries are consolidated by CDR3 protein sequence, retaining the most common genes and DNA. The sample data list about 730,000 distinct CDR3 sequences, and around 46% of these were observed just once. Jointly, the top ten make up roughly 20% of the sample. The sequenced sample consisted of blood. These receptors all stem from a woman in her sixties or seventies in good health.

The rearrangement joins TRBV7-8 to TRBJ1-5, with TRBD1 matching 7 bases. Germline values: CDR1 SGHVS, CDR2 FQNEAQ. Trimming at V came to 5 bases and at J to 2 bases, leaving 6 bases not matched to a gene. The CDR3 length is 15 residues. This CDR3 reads CASSGTAGGNQPQHF. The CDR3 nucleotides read TGTGCCAGCAGCGGGACAGCTGGGGGCAATCAGCCCCAGCATTTT.

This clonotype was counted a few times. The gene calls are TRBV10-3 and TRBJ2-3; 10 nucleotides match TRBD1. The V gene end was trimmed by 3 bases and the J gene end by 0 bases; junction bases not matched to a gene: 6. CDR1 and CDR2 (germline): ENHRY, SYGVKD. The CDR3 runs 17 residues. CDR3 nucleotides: TGTGCCATCAGTGACCCGGGACAGGGGACGAGCACAGATACGCAGTATTTT. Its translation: CAISDPGQGTSTDTQYF.

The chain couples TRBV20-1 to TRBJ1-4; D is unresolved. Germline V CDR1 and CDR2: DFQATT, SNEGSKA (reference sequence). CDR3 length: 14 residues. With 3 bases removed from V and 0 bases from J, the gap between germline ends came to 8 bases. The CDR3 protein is CSAREGATNEKLFF. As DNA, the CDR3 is TGCAGTGCTAGGGAGGGTGCAACTAATGAAAAACTGTTTTTT.

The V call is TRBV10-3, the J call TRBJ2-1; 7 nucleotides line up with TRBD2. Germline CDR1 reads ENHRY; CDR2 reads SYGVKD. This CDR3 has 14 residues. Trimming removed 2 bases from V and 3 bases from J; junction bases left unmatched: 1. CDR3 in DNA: TGTGCCATCAGTGAGACGGGGGGCTACAATGAGCAGTTCTTC. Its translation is CAISETGGYNEQFF.

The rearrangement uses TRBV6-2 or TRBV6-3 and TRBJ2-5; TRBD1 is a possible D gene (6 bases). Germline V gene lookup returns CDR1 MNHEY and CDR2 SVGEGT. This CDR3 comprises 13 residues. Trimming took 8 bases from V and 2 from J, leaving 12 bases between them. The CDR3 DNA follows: TGTGCCAGCGTGTCCGGACAGCAAGAGACCCAGTACTTC. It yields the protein CASVSGQQETQYF.

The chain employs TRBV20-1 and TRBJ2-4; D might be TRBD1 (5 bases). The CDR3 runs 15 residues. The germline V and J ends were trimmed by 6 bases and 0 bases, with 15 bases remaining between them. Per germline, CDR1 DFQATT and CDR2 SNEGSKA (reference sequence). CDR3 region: CSAPIVGLAKNIQYF. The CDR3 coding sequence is TGCAGTGCACCAATAGTGGGGCTAGCCAAAAACATTCAGTACTTC.

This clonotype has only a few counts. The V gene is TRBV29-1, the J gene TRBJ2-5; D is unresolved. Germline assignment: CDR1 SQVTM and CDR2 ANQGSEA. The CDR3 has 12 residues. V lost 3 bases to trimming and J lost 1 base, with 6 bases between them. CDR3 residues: CSVDVSQETQYF. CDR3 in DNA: TGCAGCGTTGACGTATCCCAAGAGACCCAGTACTTC.

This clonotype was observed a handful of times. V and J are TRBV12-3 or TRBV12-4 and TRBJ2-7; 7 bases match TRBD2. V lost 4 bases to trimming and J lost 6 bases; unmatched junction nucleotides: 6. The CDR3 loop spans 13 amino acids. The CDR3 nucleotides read TGTGCCAGCAGTTCCTCTGGACTAGTCGAGCAGTACTTC. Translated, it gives CASSSSGLVEQYF.

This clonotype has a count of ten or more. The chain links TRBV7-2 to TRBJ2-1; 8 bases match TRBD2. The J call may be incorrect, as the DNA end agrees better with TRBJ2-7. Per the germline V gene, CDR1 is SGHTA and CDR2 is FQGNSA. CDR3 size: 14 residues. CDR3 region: CASSIMSGGNEQYF. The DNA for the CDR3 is TGTGCCAGCAGCATAATGAGCGGGGGCAATGAGCAGTACTTC.

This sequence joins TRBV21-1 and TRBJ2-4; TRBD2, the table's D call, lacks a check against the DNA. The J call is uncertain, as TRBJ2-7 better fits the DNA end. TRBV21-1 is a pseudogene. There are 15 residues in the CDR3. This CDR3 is CASTFRGEGPYEQYF. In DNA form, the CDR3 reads TGTGCCAGCACATTCCGGGGGGAGGGCCCTTACGAGCAGTACTTC.

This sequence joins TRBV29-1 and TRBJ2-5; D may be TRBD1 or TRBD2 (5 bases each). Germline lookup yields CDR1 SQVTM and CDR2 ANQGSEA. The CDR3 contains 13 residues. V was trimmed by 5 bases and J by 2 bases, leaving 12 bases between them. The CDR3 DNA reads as TGCAGCGTTTTGAGGGACGCACAAGAGACCCAGTACTTC. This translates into CSVLRDAQETQYF.

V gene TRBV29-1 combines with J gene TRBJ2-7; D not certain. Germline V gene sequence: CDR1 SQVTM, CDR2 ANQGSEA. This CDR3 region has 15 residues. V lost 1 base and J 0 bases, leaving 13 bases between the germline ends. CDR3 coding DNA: TGCAGCGTTGAAGTAGTCCAGGACCGCTCCTACGAGCAGTACTTC. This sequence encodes CSVEVVQDRSYEQYF.

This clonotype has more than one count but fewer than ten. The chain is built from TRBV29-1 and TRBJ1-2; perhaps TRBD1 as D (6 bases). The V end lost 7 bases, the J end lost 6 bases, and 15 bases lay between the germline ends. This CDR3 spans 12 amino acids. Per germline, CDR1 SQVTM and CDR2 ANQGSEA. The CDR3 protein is CSGQGSQDGYTF. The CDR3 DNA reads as TGCAGCGGCCAGGGGAGTCAGGATGGCTACACCTTC.

CDR3 coding DNA: TGCGCCAGCAGCTTGGATCAGGGGCTGAATGAGCAGTTCTTC. Its protein product is CASSLDQGLNEQFF. The chain is built from TRBV5-1 and TRBJ2-1, with D perhaps TRBD1 (6 bases). CDR3 size: 14 residues. Germline V CDR1 and CDR2: SGHRS, YFSETQ. Trimming left V 0 bases short and J 7 bases short, with 11 bases between.

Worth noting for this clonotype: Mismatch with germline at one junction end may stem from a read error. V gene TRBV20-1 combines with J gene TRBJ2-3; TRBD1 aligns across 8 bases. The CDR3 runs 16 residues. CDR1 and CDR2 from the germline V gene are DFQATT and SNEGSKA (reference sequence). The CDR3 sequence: CSARVPQGDTTDTQYF. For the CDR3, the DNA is TGCAGTGCTAGAGTACCACAGGGGGACACCACAGACACGCAGTATTTT.

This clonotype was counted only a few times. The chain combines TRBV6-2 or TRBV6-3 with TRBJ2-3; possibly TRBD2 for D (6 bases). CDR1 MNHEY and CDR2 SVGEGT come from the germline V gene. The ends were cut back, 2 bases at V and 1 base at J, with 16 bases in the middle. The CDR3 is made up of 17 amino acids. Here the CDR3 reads CASSYGPGTRRTDTQYF. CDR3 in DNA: TGTGCCAGCAGTTACGGTCCAGGGACTCGCCGCACAGATACGCAGTATTTT.

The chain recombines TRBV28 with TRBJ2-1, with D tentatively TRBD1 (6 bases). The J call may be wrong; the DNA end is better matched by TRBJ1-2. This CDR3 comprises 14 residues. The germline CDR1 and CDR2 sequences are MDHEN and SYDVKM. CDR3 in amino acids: CASTPRGRVYGYTF. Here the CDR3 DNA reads TGTGCCAGCACCCCCAGGGGCAGGGTCTATGGCTACACCTTC.

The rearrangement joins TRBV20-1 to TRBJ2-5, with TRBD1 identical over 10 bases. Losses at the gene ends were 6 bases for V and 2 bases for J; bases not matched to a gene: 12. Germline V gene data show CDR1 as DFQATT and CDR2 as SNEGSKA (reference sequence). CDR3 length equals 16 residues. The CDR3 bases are TGCAGTGCCCAAGTGCCCGGGACAGGGGCGCAAGAGACCCAGTACTTC. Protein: CSAQVPGTGAQETQYF.

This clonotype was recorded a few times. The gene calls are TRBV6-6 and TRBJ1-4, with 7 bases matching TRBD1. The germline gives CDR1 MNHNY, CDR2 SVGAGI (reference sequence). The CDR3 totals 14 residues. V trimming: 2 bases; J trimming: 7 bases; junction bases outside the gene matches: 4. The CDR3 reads CASSYNTGVEKLFF. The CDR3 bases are TGTGCCAGCAGTTACAATACAGGGGTTGAAAAACTGTTTTTT.

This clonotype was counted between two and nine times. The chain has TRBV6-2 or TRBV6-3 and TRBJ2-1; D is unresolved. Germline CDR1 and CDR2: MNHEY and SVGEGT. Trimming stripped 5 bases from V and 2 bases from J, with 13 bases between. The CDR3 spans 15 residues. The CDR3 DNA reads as TGTGCCAGCAGTCCCATCCAGGTAGCCTACAATGAGCAGTTCTTC. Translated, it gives CASSPIQVAYNEQFF.

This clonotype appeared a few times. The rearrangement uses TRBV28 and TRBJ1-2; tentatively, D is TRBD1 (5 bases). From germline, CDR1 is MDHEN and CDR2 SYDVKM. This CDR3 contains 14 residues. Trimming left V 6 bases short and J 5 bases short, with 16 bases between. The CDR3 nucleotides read TGTGCCAGCAGGACCGGACAAGTAACATATGGCTACACCTTC. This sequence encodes CASRTGQVTYGYTF.